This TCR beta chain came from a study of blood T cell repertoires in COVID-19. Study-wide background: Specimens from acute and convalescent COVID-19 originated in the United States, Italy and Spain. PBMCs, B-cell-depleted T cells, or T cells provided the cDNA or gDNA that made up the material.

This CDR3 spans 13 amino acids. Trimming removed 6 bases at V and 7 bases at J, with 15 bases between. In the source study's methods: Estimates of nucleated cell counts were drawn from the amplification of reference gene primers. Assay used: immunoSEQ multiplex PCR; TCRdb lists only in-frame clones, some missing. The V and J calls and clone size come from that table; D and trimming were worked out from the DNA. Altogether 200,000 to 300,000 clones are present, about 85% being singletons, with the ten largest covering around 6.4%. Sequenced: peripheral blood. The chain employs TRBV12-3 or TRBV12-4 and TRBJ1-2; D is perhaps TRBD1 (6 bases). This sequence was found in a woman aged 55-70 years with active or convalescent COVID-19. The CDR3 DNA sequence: TGTGCCAGCAGCCCCAACAGGGTAGGTGGCTACACCTTC. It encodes CASSPNRVGGYTF.